This T cell receptor beta chain was captured by sequencing in a study of T cell repertoires in cytomegalovirus infection. Study-wide context: CMV epitopes used comprised recently identified HLA-C-restricted ones and well-studied HLA-B-restricted ones. Evidence of both CMV infection and a matching HLA type came from public TCR beta signatures.

TCRdb independently ran MiXCR on the reads; one entry per CDR3 protein. The sample includes around 800,000 distinct CDR3 sequences, 30% to 35% of them seen just once. Overall study results and limits: HLA-C-restricted CMV clonotypes gave the most frequent clonotype in two of eight donors. Totalled public TCR beta family frequency picked out people who carried CMV plus the relevant HLA.

This clonotype was counted between two and nine times. The antigen is undetermined. The receptor comes from a human donor in good health (CMV status not recorded). Some clones in this sample may be carry-over from other donors' samples. The sequences come from cultured CD8+ T cells from PBMCs, collected from culture after CMV antigen stimulation.

For the CDR3, the DNA is TGTGCCATCAGTGAACTGGACGGGAACACCGGGGAGCTGTTTTTT. As protein: CAISELDGNTGELFF. The gene calls are TRBV10-3 and TRBJ2-2; D is ambiguous. Trimming removed 3 bases from V and 1 base from J, with 9 bases in between. The CDR3 runs 15 residues. Germline V CDR1 and CDR2: ENHRY, SYGVKD.